This TCR beta chain was recorded in a study of blood T cell repertoires in COVID-19. As for the study in general: COVID-19 samples collected from the United States, Italy and Spain covered acute and convalescent phases. From T cells, B-cell-depleted T cells, or PBMCs came the material, which was cDNA or gDNA.

Germline CDR1 and CDR2: SGHRS and YFSETQ. The CDR3 sequence is 16 residues long. With 5 bases removed from V and 9 bases from J, the gap between germline ends came to 24 bases. Assay used: immunoSEQ multiplex PCR; TCRdb lists only in-frame clones, some missing. The data contain roughly 110,000 clones, approximately 88% of them singletons. Sequencing was done on a sample of peripheral blood. The chain joins TRBV5-1 to TRBJ2-1, with D perhaps matching TRBD1 (7 bases). The source is a woman aged 70 to 79 with acute or convalescent COVID-19. CDR3 protein: CASSREGAQSGGEQFF. DNA of the CDR3: TGCGCCAGCAGTCGTGAGGGGGCCCAGTCCGGGGGTGAGCAGTTCTTC.